The following is a T cell receptor beta chain sequence with its context. The data stem from a study of control samples from healthy donors and cancer patients. Assay used: immunoSEQ multiplex PCR; TCRdb lists only in-frame clones, some missing. This table holds more than 25,000 clones, 87% found once. The sequence came from a female donor with melanoma. The specimen was formalin-fixed, paraffin-embedded tissue.

CDR3 bases: TGCGCCAGCGGGACAGGGGGGGTTTCGGCGGGCGAGCAGTACTTC. Translated, it gives CASGTGGVSAGEQYF. The rearrangement links TRBV4-1 to TRBJ2-7; 11 bases are a match to TRBD1. V was clipped by 8 bases and J by 6 bases; unmatched bases: 12. Germline lookup yields CDR1 MGHRA and CDR2 YSYEKL. The CDR3 consists of 15 residues.